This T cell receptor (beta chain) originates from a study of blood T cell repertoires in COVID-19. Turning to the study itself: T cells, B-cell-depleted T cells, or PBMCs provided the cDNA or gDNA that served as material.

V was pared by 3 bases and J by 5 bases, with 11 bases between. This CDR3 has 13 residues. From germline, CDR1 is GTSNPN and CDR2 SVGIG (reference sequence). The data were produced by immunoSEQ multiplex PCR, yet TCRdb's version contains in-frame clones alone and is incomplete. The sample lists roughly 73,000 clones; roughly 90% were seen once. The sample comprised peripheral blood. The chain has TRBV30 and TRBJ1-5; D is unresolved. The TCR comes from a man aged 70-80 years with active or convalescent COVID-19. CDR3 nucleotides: TGTGCCTGGAGCACCTCCGGGGATCAGCCCCAGCATTTT. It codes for CAWSTSGDQPQHF.